This T cell receptor (beta chain) was identified in a study of blood T cell repertoires in COVID-19. The CDR3 consists of 17 residues. Looked up from germline, CDR1 is LGHDT and CDR2 is YNNKEL (reference sequence). For this clone: At one end, the junction sequence differs from germline, possibly due to a read error.

Sequenced by immunoSEQ multiplex PCR; TCRdb stores in-frame clones only, minus some. The sample includes tens of thousands of clones, 83% of them seen just once. This TCR was recovered from a man aged 25 to 45 with COVID-19, enrolled during active disease. The chain has TRBV3-1 (or the pseudogene TRBV3-2) and TRBJ2-7, with TRBD2 matching over 12 bases. The sequenced material came from peripheral blood. CDR3: CANSHGRLAGAKYEQYF. In nucleotides, the CDR3 is TGTGCCAACAGCCACGGAAGACTAGCGGGAGCAAAGTACGAGCAGTACTTC.